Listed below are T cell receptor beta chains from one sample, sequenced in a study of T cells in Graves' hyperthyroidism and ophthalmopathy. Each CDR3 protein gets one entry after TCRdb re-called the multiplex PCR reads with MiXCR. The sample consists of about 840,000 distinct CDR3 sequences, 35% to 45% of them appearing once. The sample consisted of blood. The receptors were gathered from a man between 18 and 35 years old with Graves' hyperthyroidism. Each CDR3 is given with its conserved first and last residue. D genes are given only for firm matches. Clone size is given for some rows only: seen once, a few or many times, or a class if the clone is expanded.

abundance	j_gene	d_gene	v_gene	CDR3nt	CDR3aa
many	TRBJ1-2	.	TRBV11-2	TGTGCCAGCAGATTCACGGGGGCCACTCCAGATGGCTACACCTTC	CASRFTGATPDGYTF
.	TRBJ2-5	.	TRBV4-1	TGCGCCAGCAGCCACCAGGCCTACGGTGTGAAGACCCAGTACTTC	CASSHQAYGVKTQYF
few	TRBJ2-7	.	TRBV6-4	TGTGCCAGTGAGGTTCTCAACGAGCAGTACTTC	CASEVLNEQYF
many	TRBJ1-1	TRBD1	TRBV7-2	TGTGCCAGCAGCTTTATGACAGGGGGTGAAGCTTTCTTT	CASSFMTGGEAFF
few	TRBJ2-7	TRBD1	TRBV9	TGTGCCAGCAGCGCTTTTGACAGGGCAGGCGAGCAGTACTTC	CASSAFDRAGEQYF
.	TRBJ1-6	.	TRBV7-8	TGTGCCAGCAGTTTAAGGGGAATTGTGTCACCCCTCCACTTT	CASSLRGIVSPLHF
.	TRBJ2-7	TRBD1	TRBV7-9	TGTGCCAGCAGCCCACAAAAGACAGGGCGCCCCTACGAGCAGTACTTC	CASSPQKTGRPYEQYF
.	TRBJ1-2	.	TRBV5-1	TGCGCCAGCAGCTTGGGACGAAATGGACAGACTAACTATGGCTACACCTTC	CASSLGRNGQTNYGYTF
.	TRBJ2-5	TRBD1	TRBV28	TGTGCCAGCAGTTTATATGGGACAGGGATTTTAGAGACCCAGTACTTC	CASSLYGTGILETQYF
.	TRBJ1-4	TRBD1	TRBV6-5	TGTGCCAGCAGTCCGACAGGGCGCGAAAAACTGTTTTTT	CASSPTGREKLFF
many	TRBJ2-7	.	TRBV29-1	TGCAGCGTTGATACGGGCGATAGCTCCTACGAGCAGTACTTC	CSVDTGDSSYEQYF
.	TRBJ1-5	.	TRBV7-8	TGTGCCAGCAGCCCATCGGCGCCGTTAATCACCAGAATTAGCAATCAGCCCCAGCATTTT	CASSPSAPLITRISNQPQHF
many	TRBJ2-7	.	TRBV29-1	TGCAGCGTTGACCAGGGGGGATACGAGCAGTACTTC	CSVDQGGYEQYF
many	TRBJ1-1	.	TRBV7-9	TGTGCCTGGGCGAACACTGAAGCTTTCTTT	CAWANTEAFF
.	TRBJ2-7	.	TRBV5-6	TGTGCCAGCAGCCCCCTCGGTAGCGCGACCTCCTACGAGCAGTACTTC	CASSPLGSATSYEQYF
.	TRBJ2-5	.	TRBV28	TGTGCCAGCAGTTTACTCTCCGGGGCGTACCAAGAGACCCAGTACTTC	CASSLLSGAYQETQYF
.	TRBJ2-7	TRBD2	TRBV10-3	TGTGCCATCAGCGGGAGGGCTTCCAACGAGCAGTACTTC	CAISGRASNEQYF
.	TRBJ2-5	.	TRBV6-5	TGTGCCAGCAGTTACCAGGGGCAAGAGACCCAGTACTTC	CASSYQGQETQYF
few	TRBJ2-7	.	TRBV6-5	TGTGCCAGCAGTGAATTGGACTCCAGCTACGAGCAGTACTTC	CASSELDSSYEQYF
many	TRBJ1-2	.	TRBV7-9	TGTGCCAGCAGCTCCTATGAGGGCGGGTATGGCTACACCTTC	CASSSYEGGYGYTF
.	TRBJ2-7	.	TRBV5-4	TGTGCCAGCAGCCCCTCCGGAGGAGGAGACGAGCAGTACTTC	CASSPSGGGDEQYF
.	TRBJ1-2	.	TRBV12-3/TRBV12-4	TGTGCCAGCAGTTTTGTCGGGAATGGCTACACCTTC	CASSFVGNGYTF
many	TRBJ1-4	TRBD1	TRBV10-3	TGTGCCATCAGTGCGGACAGGGAAGGAGAACTGTTTTTT	CAISADREGELFF
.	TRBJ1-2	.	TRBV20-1	TGCAGTGCTAGCATCCATGGGGGCAACTATGGCTACACCTTC	CSASIHGGNYGYTF